This T cell receptor beta chain was recorded in a study of blood T cell repertoires in COVID-19. In the authors' methods: It was from reference gene primer amplification that nucleated cell counts were estimated. Using immunoSEQ multiplex PCR, the repertoire was profiled, and TCRdb retains in-frame clones only, with some absent. The V and J calls and clone size come from that table; D and trimming were worked out from the DNA. The sample consists of some 190,000 clones, 80% of them appearing once. The germline CDR1 and CDR2 sequences are LNHDA and SQIVND (reference sequence). The CDR3 loop spans 15 amino acids. Deletions cut 3 bases from V and 2 bases from J, with 11 bases between.

This TCR was recovered from a man between 25 and 39 years old with acute COVID-19. V is TRBV19 and J is TRBJ2-4, with a possible D match to TRBD1 (5 bases). The sequenced sample was PBMCs or T cells enriched from blood (not recorded which). This CDR3 reads CASSMGLLTKNIQYF. The CDR3 region has the DNA TGTGCCAGTAGTATGGGGCTCCTCACCAAAAACATTCAGTACTTC.